This T cell receptor beta chain was captured by sequencing in a study of blood T cell repertoires in COVID-19. About the study: The study drew acute and convalescent COVID-19 samples from the United States, Italy and Spain. From T cells, B-cell-depleted T cells, or PBMCs came the material, which was cDNA or gDNA.

V was trimmed by 6 bases and J by 0 bases, leaving 13 bases between them. Germline V CDR1 and CDR2: MNHEY, SVGAGI. The CDR3 runs to 15 residues. In the original workflow: Reference gene primers were amplified, and this amplification served to estimate nucleated cell counts. Here immunoSEQ multiplex PCR was the method, and the copy in TCRdb shows in-frame clones only, minus some. V, J and clone size reflect that table, while D and trimming were determined from the DNA. Altogether over 85,000 clones are present, approximately 85% being singletons, with the ten largest covering around 11%. Sample: peripheral blood. The sequence was collected from a human donor in a cohort sampled during active COVID-19. The chain is built from TRBV6-5 and TRBJ2-3; D is undetermined. The CDR3 protein is CASSFEESSTDTQYF. Here the CDR3 DNA reads TGTGCCAGCAGCTTCGAGGAAAGTAGCACAGATACGCAGTATTTT.